The 18 T cell receptor beta chains given below trace back to one sample, sequenced in a study of T cell changes during pregnancy in multiple sclerosis. Method: immunoSEQ multiplex PCR; TCRdb's copy keeps in-frame clones and lacks some. The table lists more than 45,000 clones, about 94% of them singletons. Here the sequenced sample was CD4+ T cells from peripheral blood mononuclear cells, taken in the first trimester of pregnancy. Receptors were obtained from a female donor with multiple sclerosis, enrolled in a pregnancy study.

This clone was seen more than once but under ten times. The V gene is TRBV5-1, the J gene TRBJ1-4; possible D gene TRBD1, 6 bases. The V gene's germline CDR1 is SGHRS and CDR2 YFSETQ. The CDR3 totals 14 residues. The ends were cut back, 0 bases at V and 5 bases at J, with 8 bases in the middle. The DNA for the CDR3 is TGCGCCAGCAGCTTGGCGGGGACAAATGAAAAACTGTTTTTT. This codes for CASSLAGTNEKLFF.

V gene TRBV27 combines with J gene TRBJ2-1; possibly TRBD1 for D (6 bases). Looked up from germline, CDR1 is MNHEY and CDR2 is SMNVEV (reference sequence). CDR3 length: 17 amino acids. V shed 6 bases and J shed 4 bases, with 22 bases lying between them. The CDR3 spells CASRLVIAGDRYNEQFF. CDR3 sequence (DNA): TGTGCCAGCAGGTTGGTAATTGCAGGGGACCGATACAATGAGCAGTTCTTC.

The genes are TRBV9 and TRBJ1-2; TRBD1 might be the D (6 bases). Germline CDR1 and CDR2: SGDLS and YYNGEE. The CDR3 loop spans 13 amino acids. V lost 3 bases to trimming and J lost 3 bases, with 9 bases between them. The DNA for the CDR3 is TGTGCCAGCAGCGCGGACAGTTACTATGGCTACACCTTC. Translation gives CASSADSYYGYTF.

CDR3 residues: CASSIRGTPNTEAFF. DNA of the CDR3: TGTGCCAGTAGTATACGGGGAACCCCGAACACTGAAGCTTTCTTT. The J gene is TRBJ1-1, the V gene TRBV19, with D unresolved. V shed 2 bases and J shed 1 base, with 11 bases lying between them. The CDR3 is 15 residues long. Germline lookup yields CDR1 LNHDA and CDR2 SQIVND (reference sequence). Combining the CDR3 with reference TRBV19 and TRBJ1-1 gives the whole variable domain DGGITQSPKYLFRKEGQNVTLSCEQNLNHDAMYWYRQDPGQGLRLIYYSQIVNDFQKGDIAEGYSVSREKKESFPLTVTSAQKNPTAFYLCASSIRGTPNTEAFFGQGTRLTVV.

The CDR3: CASSAARSYEQYF. CDR3 nucleotides: TGCGCCAGCAGTGCCGCCAGATCCTACGAGCAGTACTTC. V usage is TRBV10-2 and J usage is TRBJ2-7; no clear D gene. The CDR3 covers 13 residues. Trimming pared 4 bases from V and 1 base from J, leaving 8 bases between. In germline, CDR1 is WSHSY, CDR2 SAAADI.

The DNA of the CDR3 is TGTGCCAGCTCACCCCGCCTTGGGACTCAAAGCATCAACTATGAGCAGTTCTTC. Protein product: CASSPRLGTQSINYEQFF. This sequence joins TRBV18 and TRBJ2-1, with D perhaps TRBD2 (6 bases). CDR1 KGHSH and CDR2 LQKENI come from the germline V gene. The CDR3 runs to 18 residues. The ends were cut back, 3 bases at V and 8 bases at J, with 26 bases in the middle.

The chain combines TRBV14 with TRBJ1-2, with a tentative D call TRBD1 (6 bases). This CDR3 is 13 amino acids long. V lost 6 bases and J lost 6, with 14 bases in between. Germline values: CDR1 SGHDN, CDR2 FVKESK. The CDR3 loop reads CASRLSGGHGYTF. The CDR3 DNA follows: TGTGCCAGCAGGTTGTCTGGGGGCCATGGCTACACCTTC.

The J gene is TRBJ2-1, the V gene TRBV9, with TRBD1 matching 8 bases. The V gene end was trimmed by 3 bases and the J gene end by 3 bases; junction bases not matched to a gene: 11. Germline V gene sequence: CDR1 SGDLS, CDR2 YYNGEE. The CDR3 has 17 amino acids. This chain's CDR3 is CASSAGPGTGIYNEQFF. The DNA of the CDR3 is TGTGCCAGCAGCGCCGGACCCGGGACAGGTATCTACAATGAGCAGTTCTTC.

CDR3 protein: CASSIGTMMGNTIYF. The CDR3 nucleotides read TGTGCCAGTAGTATCGGGACAATGATGGGAAACACCATATATTTT. The chain links TRBV19 to TRBJ1-3, with a possible D match to TRBD1 (6 bases). V dropped 3 bases and J dropped 4 bases, with 13 bases sitting between them. This CDR3 has 15 residues. Germline CDR1 reads LNHDA; CDR2 reads SQIVND (reference sequence).

V gene TRBV9 combines with J gene TRBJ2-6, with D unresolved. The CDR3 runs to 17 residues. V was pared by 0 bases and J by 1 base, with 11 bases between. CDR1 SGDLS and CDR2 YYNGEE come from the germline V gene. The CDR3 DNA follows: TGTGCCAGCAGCGTAGCTCGGGTTATATCTGGGGCCAACGTCCTGACTTTC. Translation: CASSVARVISGANVLTF.

The chain is built from TRBV5-4 and TRBJ2-7; possible D gene TRBD2, 6 bases. V was trimmed by 4 bases and J by 4 bases, leaving 18 bases between them. Per germline, CDR1 SGHNT and CDR2 YYREEE (reference sequence). This CDR3 has 15 amino acids. The CDR3 DNA follows: TGTGCCAGCAGCCCATTCCGGGGGAGATCGTACGAGCAGTACTTC. It specifies CASSPFRGRSYEQYF.

Only one count was recorded for this clone. This sequence joins TRBV5-1 and TRBJ1-4; D ambiguous. Germline CDR1 and CDR2: SGHRS and YFSETQ. V was cut by 4 bases and J by 8 bases, with 18 bases left in between. The CDR3 covers 15 residues. This CDR3 is CASSPGPQRGEKLFF. The CDR3 DNA sequence: TGCGCCAGCAGCCCCGGGCCACAAAGAGGGGAAAAACTGTTTTTT.

The V call is TRBV5-4, the J call TRBJ2-7; TRBD2 matches at 11 bases. The CDR3 is 16 residues long. With 3 bases clipped from V and 3 bases from J, the junction kept 8 bases outside the gene matches. In germline, CDR1 is SGHNT, CDR2 YYREEE (reference sequence). This CDR3 is CASSWGTSGGVYEQYF. The CDR3 DNA reads TGTGCCAGCAGCTGGGGCACTAGCGGGGGCGTCTACGAGCAGTACTTC.

The rearrangement uses TRBV15 and TRBJ1-2, with 10 nucleotides matching TRBD1. This CDR3 spans 15 amino acids. V lost 2 bases and J lost 6; bases outside the gene matches: 6. Germline CDR1 reads LNHNV; CDR2 reads YYDKDF (reference sequence). The CDR3 spells CATSRPGQGWDGYTF. In nucleotides, the CDR3 is TGTGCCACCAGCAGACCGGGACAGGGGTGGGATGGCTACACCTTC.

V usage is TRBV7-9 and J usage is TRBJ1-2, with 8 bases aligning to TRBD1. CDR1 and CDR2 (germline): SEHNR, FQNEAQ (reference sequence). Germline trimming cut 6 bases from V and 5 bases from J; bases unmatched to any gene: 14. CDR3 size: 16 residues. CDR3: CASRPSRDRRTYGYTF. In DNA form, the CDR3 reads TGTGCCAGCAGGCCATCCCGGGACAGGCGAACTTATGGCTACACCTTC. Looking up the rest from reference TRBV7-9 and TRBJ1-2 gives the full variable domain: DTGVSQNPRHKITKRGQNVTFRCDPISEHNRLYWYRQTLGQGPEFLTYFQNEAQLEKSRLLSDRFSAERPKGSFSTLEIQRTEQGDSAMYLCASRPSRDRRTYGYTFGSGTRLTVV.

The chain uses TRBV5-1 and TRBJ2-3; D may be TRBD2 (6 bases). This CDR3 has 16 amino acids. V was cut by 6 bases and J by 3 bases, with 20 bases left in between. Per germline, CDR1 SGHRS and CDR2 YFSETQ. DNA of the CDR3: TGCGCCAGCACCCTCTCCCCGGCCGGGACTACAGATACGCAGTATTTT. Residues: CASTLSPAGTTDTQYF. Using reference TRBV5-1 and TRBJ2-3 for the parts outside the CDR3, the full variable domain is KAGVTQTPRYLIKTRGQQVTLSCSPISGHRSVSWYQQTPGQGLQFLFEYFSETQRNKGNFPGRFSGRQFSNSRSEMNVSTLELGDSALYLCASTLSPAGTTDTQYFGPGTRLTVL.

V and J are TRBV5-4 and TRBJ1-6; 8 bases are a match to TRBD1. This CDR3 has 14 residues. Germline V gives CDR1 SGHNT, CDR2 YYREEE (reference sequence). The junction had 10 bases not matched to a gene; V was cut back by 10 bases and J by 7 bases. Here the CDR3 reads CACGTGGANSPLHF. The DNA of the CDR3 is TGTGCCTGCGGGACAGGCGGCGCGAATTCACCCCTCCACTTT.

The V gene is TRBV7-2, the J gene TRBJ1-5; TRBD1 is a possible D gene (6 bases). CDR1 is SGHTA and CDR2 is FQGNSA in the germline V gene. V was clipped by 7 bases and J by 4 bases, with 14 bases between them. The CDR3 covers 14 residues. The CDR3 protein is CASTSTGSNQPQHF. The CDR3 nucleotides read TGTGCCAGCACCAGTACAGGGTCTAATCAGCCCCAGCATTTT.